These 10 T cell receptor beta chains were all obtained from the same sample, sequenced in a study of shared clonotypes between healthy human individuals (TCRdb year 2020). The method was the immunoSEQ multiplex PCR assay. The immuneACCESS repertoire file appears here via TCRdb, limited to in-frame rearrangements. These files lack a portion of the clones; in checked studies, under half of the deficit traces to unresolved V genes, and the cause of the others is not known. The sample table lists hundreds of thousands of clones, roughly 96% of them with a count of one. Around 0.12% of the sample comes from the top ten. For the CD8 naive samples, CD45RO-negative cells were positively selected for CCR7, yielding a CD45RA+CCR7+ population from which TemRA cells were excluded. Sequenced: naive CD8+ T cells sorted from blood. Read against the paper, the sample's cell subset or site label means: CD45RA+CCR7+. The receptors were sampled from a woman aged 25 to 45 in good health.

The rearrangement joins TRBV4-1 to TRBJ2-7, with 9 bases matching TRBD1. CDR1 and CDR2 from the germline V gene are MGHRA and YSYEKL. V trimming: 4 bases; J trimming: 4 bases; junction bases outside the gene matches: 11. The CDR3 has 16 amino acids. The CDR3 DNA reads TGCGCCAGCAGCCTGAGACAGGGGGGATCCGAGTACGAGCAGTACTTC. Translating gives CASSLRQGGSEYEQYF.

The sample holds a few counts of this clone. Different DNA sequences within this sample yield the same CDR3. The genes are TRBV28 and TRBJ2-7; D gene uncertain. Germline values: CDR1 MDHEN, CDR2 SYDVKM. The ends were cut back, 4 bases at V and 0 bases at J, with 4 bases in the middle. The CDR3 covers 12 residues. The CDR3 reads CASSSSSYEQYF. DNA of the CDR3: TGTGCCAGCAGTTCCAGCTCCTACGAGCAGTACTTC.

The chain employs TRBV10-3 and TRBJ1-1, with TRBD1 matching over 7 bases. The germline CDR1 and CDR2 sequences are ENHRY and SYGVKD. CDR3 length: 16 amino acids. J was trimmed by 1 base and V by 2 bases; bases with no gene match: 7. The CDR3 bases are TGTGCCATCAGTGAGAACCCGACAGGGAAGAACACTGAAGCTTTCTTT. Translating gives CAISENPTGKNTEAFF.

V gene TRBV16 combines with J gene TRBJ1-4, with D unresolved. The ends were cut back, 4 bases at V and 1 base at J, with 7 bases in the middle. CDR1 KGHSY and CDR2 FQNENV come from the germline V gene. This CDR3 region has 14 residues. CDR3 sequence (DNA): TGTGCCAGCAGCCCCCGGGGAACTAATGAAAAACTGTTTTTT. It encodes CASSPRGTNEKLFF. The full variable domain, completed using reference TRBV16 and TRBJ1-4, is GEEVAQTPKHLVRGEGQKAKLYCAPIKGHSYVFWYQQVLKNEFKFLISFQNENVFDETGMPKERFSAKCLPNSPCSLEIQATKLEDSAVYFCASSPRGTNEKLFFGSGTQLSVL.

The chain couples TRBV9 to TRBJ2-7, with D possibly matching TRBD2 (6 bases). The germline V gene has CDR1 SGDLS and CDR2 YYNGEE. Trimming left V 4 bases short and J 0 bases short, with 11 bases between. The CDR3 sequence is 14 residues long. The CDR3 nucleotides read TGTGCCAGCAGCTTGGCGGGGAGCTCCTACGAGCAGTACTTC. Translation: CASSLAGSSYEQYF.

This sequence joins TRBV7-9 and TRBJ2-5, with 10 bases aligning to TRBD1. Losses at the gene ends were 8 bases for V and 3 bases for J; bases not matched to a gene: 3. CDR1 is SEHNR and CDR2 is FQNEAQ in the germline V gene (reference sequence). This CDR3 region has 13 residues. CDR3 in DNA: TGTGCCAGCGAGGACAGGGGGAAAGAGACCCAGTACTTC. It encodes CASEDRGKETQYF.

The V and J genes are TRBV5-5 and TRBJ2-1; D call uncertain. Germline values: CDR1 SGHKS, CDR2 YYEKEE (reference sequence). This CDR3 has 13 amino acids. Trimming pared 3 bases from V and 4 bases from J, leaving 8 bases between. The DNA of the CDR3 is TGTGCCAGCAGCTCAACGATTTACAATGAGCAGTTCTTC. This encodes CASSSTIYNEQFF.

V is TRBV6-5 and J is TRBJ1-1; no clear D. Trimming cost V 5 bases and J 7 bases, with 11 bases left between them. Germline loops: CDR1 MNHEY, CDR2 SVGAGI. The length of the CDR3 is 12 residues. The CDR3 coding sequence is TGTGCCAGCAGTACCTACAGAAATGAAGCTTTCTTT. This translates into CASSTYRNEAFF.

CDR3 amino acids: CASSAGGERYEQYF. DNA of the CDR3: TGTGCCAGCAGTGCGGGGGGCGAGAGATACGAGCAGTACTTC. The chain carries TRBV2 and TRBJ2-7; a possible D gene is TRBD2 (7 bases). Trimming took 4 bases from V and 4 from J, leaving 14 bases between them. Per germline, CDR1 SNHLY and CDR2 FYNNEI. The CDR3 contains 14 residues.

CDR3 nucleotide sequence: TGTGCCAGCAGTGGGACAGGGGACACCGGGGAGCTGTTTTTT. Its protein product is CASSGTGDTGELFF. This chain uses TRBV7-3 with TRBJ2-2; 10 bases agree with TRBD1. This CDR3 has 14 amino acids. Germline loops: CDR1 SGHTA, CDR2 FQGTGA. V trimming: 6 bases; J trimming: 3 bases; junction bases outside the gene matches: 1.